A single sample is the source of the 12 T cell receptor beta chains below, sequenced in a study of CD8+CD57+ T cells in acquired aplastic anemia. Patients who underwent sequencing had shown CD8+CD57+ cell expansion by flow cytometry. Profiling of TCR beta VDJ combinations and CDR3 sequences used genomic DNA as template. Each CDR3 protein gets one entry after TCRdb re-called the reads with MiXCR. The sample has 75,000 to 100,000 distinct CDR3 sequences; around 68% are singletons. The sample comprised sorted CD4+, CD8+, or CD8+CD57+ T cells (not recorded which) from PBMCs. The receptors shown here come from a human donor with aplastic anemia.

This chain joins TRBV5-5 and TRBJ2-7; tentatively, D is TRBD2 (6 bases). The CDR3 has 12 amino acids. Germline V gene sequence: CDR1 SGHKS, CDR2 YYEKEE (reference sequence). V lost 4 bases to trimming and J lost 6 bases, with 11 bases between them. This CDR3 is CASSPGDREQYF. The CDR3 DNA reads as TGTGCCAGCAGCCCGGGGGATCGCGAGCAGTACTTC.

This clonotype has just a few counts. The rearrangement joins TRBV19 to TRBJ1-5; D ambiguous. This CDR3 contains 18 residues. Trimming pared 1 base from V and 0 bases from J, leaving 16 bases between. Germline V gene data show CDR1 as LNHDA and CDR2 as SQIVND (reference sequence). The CDR3 DNA reads as TGTGCCAGTAGTATAGGTCGCGCAGGCTACCATAGCAATCAGCCCCAGCATTTT. This gives the protein CASSIGRAGYHSNQPQHF. Together with reference TRBV19 and TRBJ1-5, the CDR3 gives the full variable domain: DGGITQSPKYLFRKEGQNVTLSCEQNLNHDAMYWYRQDPGQGLRLIYYSQIVNDFQKGDIAEGYSVSREKKESFPLTVTSAQKNPTAFYLCASSIGRAGYHSNQPQHFGDGTRLSIL.

J is TRBJ1-5 and V is TRBV20-1; D gene uncertain. The germline V gene has CDR1 DFQATT and CDR2 SNEGSKA (reference sequence). The V and J ends lost 6 bases and 3 bases respectively, with 21 bases between them. This CDR3 contains 16 residues. The CDR3: CSAPELRTNPNQPQHF. CDR3 nucleotides: TGCAGTGCCCCCGAACTTCGGACTAACCCCAATCAGCCCCAGCATTTT.

The chain recombines TRBV7-8 with TRBJ2-3, with no clear D. The CDR3 runs to 12 residues. Germline loops: CDR1 SGHVS, CDR2 FQNEAQ. V gave up 5 bases and J gave up 4 bases, with 7 bases separating them. The CDR3 here is CASSRYPDTQYF. In DNA form, the CDR3 reads TGTGCCAGCAGCCGATATCCAGATACGCAGTATTTT. The complete variable domain, with remaining parts taken from reference TRBV7-8 and TRBJ2-3, reads GAGVSQSPRYKVAKRGQDVALRCDPISGHVSLFWYQQALGQGPEFLTYFQNEAQLDKSGLPSDRFFAERPEGSVSTLKIQRTQQEDSAVYLCASSRYPDTQYFGPGTRLTVL.

The rearrangement joins TRBV29-1 to TRBJ2-3; a possible D gene is TRBD1 (6 bases). Trimming stripped 4 bases from V and 1 base from J, with 9 bases between. CDR3 length: 13 amino acids. Germline CDR1 is SQVTM and CDR2 is ANQGSEA. CDR3 coding DNA: TGCAGCGTTGGGCAGGGGCGCACAGATACGCAGTATTTT. Translated: CSVGQGRTDTQYF.

The chain has TRBV2 and TRBJ2-3; D possibly corresponds to TRBD2 (6 bases). This CDR3 contains 15 residues. Trimming removed 7 bases from V and 4 bases from J, with 18 bases in between. CDR1 is SNHLY, CDR2 FYNNEI, per germline. The CDR3 loop is CASKGEAGLADTQYF. CDR3 in DNA: TGTGCCAGCAAAGGGGAGGCGGGTTTGGCAGATACGCAGTATTTT.

The chain combines TRBV7-3 with TRBJ2-3; either TRBD1 or TRBD2 may fit D (6 bases each). Trimming stripped 5 bases from V and 1 base from J, with 13 bases between. Germline CDR1 SGHTA, CDR2 FQGTGA. CDR3 length: 15 amino acids. For the CDR3, the DNA is TGTGCCAGCAGCCCAAGGGGGGACGGCACAGATACGCAGTATTTT. Translating gives CASSPRGDGTDTQYF.

The rearrangement joins TRBV29-1 to TRBJ2-1; D gene unclear. The germline CDR1 and CDR2 sequences are SQVTM and ANQGSEA. CDR3 length: 17 amino acids. With 5 bases removed from V and 2 bases from J, the gap between germline ends came to 22 bases. In nucleotides, the CDR3 is TGCAGCGTTCTGGCTAAAGACGGTCTTCTTACCTACAATGAGCAGTTCTTC. Protein: CSVLAKDGLLTYNEQFF.

With respect to this clonotype: One junction end does not reproduce the germline sequence, and a read error may be involved. The chain employs TRBV20-1 and TRBJ1-1; D remains ambiguous. CDR1 and CDR2 from the germline V gene are DFQATT and SNEGSKA (reference sequence). The CDR3 runs to 14 residues. The CDR3 loop reads CSARPSSVKTEALF. The CDR3 DNA reads TGCAGTGCTAGACCGTCATCGGTGAAAACTGAAGCTCTCTTT.

V usage is TRBV2 and J usage is TRBJ1-4; no definite D call. V dropped 8 bases and J dropped 0 bases, with 13 bases sitting between them. CDR3 length: 15 residues. The germline CDR1 and CDR2 sequences are SNHLY and FYNNEI. CDR3 DNA sequence: TGTGCCAGCTGGAGGACGGATGCAACTAATGAAAAACTGTTTTTT. Translated: CASWRTDATNEKLFF.

The table lists this clonotype with many counts. This chain uses TRBV29-1 with TRBJ1-1; D not resolved. The CDR3 spans 13 residues. Looked up from germline, CDR1 is SQVTM and CDR2 is ANQGSEA. Trimming cost V 1 base and J 1 base, with 7 bases left between them. The CDR3 DNA is TGCAGCGTTGAAGTATCCGGGAACACTGAAGCTTTCTTT. Encoded protein: CSVEVSGNTEAFF.

This clonotype was counted a few times. The V and J genes are TRBV5-6 and TRBJ1-2; a possible D gene is TRBD1 (6 bases). The CDR3 spans 14 residues. Trimming removed 4 bases at V and 4 bases at J, with 14 bases between. The germline CDR1 and CDR2 sequences are SGHDT and YYEEEE. CDR3 nucleotide sequence: TGTGCCAGCAGCCTGTTGACGACAGGCTATGGCTACACCTTC. Amino acid sequence: CASSLLTTGYGYTF.